The 27 T cell receptor beta chains below come from one sample, sequenced in a study of blood T cell repertoires in COVID-19 (TCRdb year 2020). Library generation was performed with the immunoSEQ multiplex PCR assay. TCRdb retrieved this table from immuneACCESS and kept in-frame rearrangements only. Not all clones are present; in checked studies, unresolved V genes account for under half, and no reason is known for the remainder. This sample is represented by approximately 290,000 clones; around 90% of them were singletons. The ten largest make up about 2.3% of the sample. Material for sequencing was peripheral blood. These receptors were taken from a man between 18 and 35 years old with active or convalescent COVID-19.

V and J are TRBV6-5 and TRBJ2-1; TRBD2 matches 9 bases. Germline V CDR1 and CDR2: MNHEY, SVGAGI. The CDR3 has 14 residues. V lost 7 bases, J lost 5 bases, and 6 bases stayed unmatched. The CDR3 loop reads CASNPSGKNNEQFF. The CDR3 DNA sequence: TGTGCCAGCAATCCTAGCGGGAAGAACAATGAGCAGTTCTTC.

This chain joins TRBV27 and TRBJ1-2; perhaps TRBD1 as D (5 bases). Germline CDR1 and CDR2: MNHEY and SMNVEV (reference sequence). Trimming removed 0 bases from V and 8 bases from J, with 10 bases in between. CDR3 length equals 13 residues. The CDR3 sequence: CASSLSGVKGYTF. The CDR3 region has the DNA TGTGCCAGCAGTTTATCAGGGGTGAAGGGCTACACCTTC.

This clone was seen a single time. The chain links TRBV3-1 (or the pseudogene TRBV3-2) to TRBJ2-1, with D perhaps TRBD2 (5 bases). Germline lookup yields CDR1 LGHDT and CDR2 YNNKEL (reference sequence). Trimming took 4 bases from V and 6 from J, leaving 10 bases between them. This CDR3 spans 13 amino acids. CDR3 in amino acids: CASSREFGNEQFF. Written as DNA, the CDR3 is TGTGCCAGCAGCCGGGAGTTTGGCAATGAGCAGTTCTTC.

J is TRBJ1-1 and V is TRBV27, with 7 bases matching TRBD1. The germline gives CDR1 MNHEY, CDR2 SMNVEV (reference sequence). Germline trimming cut 5 bases from V and 0 bases from J; bases unmatched to any gene: 6. The CDR3 extends over 15 amino acids. The CDR3 sequence: CASSPWTGLNTEAFF. The CDR3 region has the DNA TGTGCCAGCAGTCCGTGGACAGGTCTGAACACTGAAGCTTTCTTT.

The chain recombines TRBV6-1 with TRBJ2-3; 10 positions agree with TRBD1. The V gene end was trimmed by 4 bases and the J gene end by 5 bases; junction bases not matched to a gene: 9. The CDR3 is 16 amino acids. Germline-derived CDR1 and CDR2 are MNHNS and SASEGT. The CDR3: CASSGWGQGKGDTQYF. DNA for the CDR3: TGTGCCAGCAGTGGGTGGGGACAGGGGAAGGGAGATACGCAGTATTTT.

The CDR3 loop is CASSSPSLAGWTGELFF. The CDR3 DNA reads TGTGCCAGCAGTTCCCCCTCCCTAGCGGGATGGACCGGGGAGCTGTTTTTT. V gene TRBV28 combines with J gene TRBJ2-2; 9 nucleotides match TRBD2. Germline trimming cut 4 bases from V and 5 bases from J; bases unmatched to any gene: 11. CDR1 and CDR2 (germline): MDHEN, SYDVKM. This CDR3 contains 17 residues.

This rearrangement joins TRBV6-5 to TRBJ2-1; 13 nucleotides line up with TRBD2. This CDR3 is built from 15 residues. Germline-derived CDR1 and CDR2 are MNHEY and SVGAGI. The trim removed 6 bases at V and 8 bases at J, leaving 7 bases unmatched. Here the CDR3 reads CASRTSGRRDDEQFF. The CDR3 DNA follows: TGTGCCAGCAGGACTAGCGGGAGGAGGGACGATGAGCAGTTCTTC.

This sequence joins TRBV27 and TRBJ1-6, with D unresolved. This CDR3 contains 16 residues. Deletions cut 7 bases from V and 7 bases from J, with 20 bases between. Germline assignment: CDR1 MNHEY and CDR2 SMNVEV (reference sequence). The CDR3 coding sequence is TGTGCCAGCACCCCGGTCTCAGTGGAGGGCAATTCACCCCTCCACTTT. Residues: CASTPVSVEGNSPLHF.

The chain couples TRBV7-9 to TRBJ2-7; D gene uncertain. CDR1 and CDR2 (germline): SEHNR, FQNEAQ (reference sequence). There are 12 residues in the CDR3. The V end lost 2 bases, the J end lost 6 bases, and 8 bases lay between the germline ends. The CDR3 nucleotides are TGTGCCAGCAGCTTATTAGTCGGCGAGCAGTACTTC. Amino acids: CASSLLVGEQYF.

The CDR3 DNA reads as TGTGCCAGCAGTGACAACTACGAGCAGTACTTC. It yields the protein CASSDNYEQYF. This chain links TRBV28 with TRBJ2-7; no firm D call. Trimming left V 5 bases short and J 3 bases short, with 5 bases between. CDR1 is MDHEN and CDR2 is SYDVKM in the germline V gene. The CDR3 spans 11 residues. Variable domain in full (rest from reference TRBV28 and TRBJ2-7): DVKVTQSSRYLVKRTGEKVFLECVQDMDHENMFWYRQDPGLGLRLIYFSYDVKMKEKGDIPEGYSVSREKKERFSLILESASTNQTSMYLCASSDNYEQYFGPGTRLTVT.

The V call is TRBV7-9, the J call TRBJ1-1, with 9 bases aligning to TRBD1. Germline V gene data show CDR1 as SEHNR and CDR2 as FQNEAQ (reference sequence). With 4 bases clipped from V and 11 bases from J, the junction kept 8 bases outside the gene matches. The CDR3 is made up of 13 amino acids. As DNA, the CDR3 is TGTGCCAGCAGCTCGGGGACAGGGTTTGTGGCTTTCTTT. Translating it yields CASSSGTGFVAFF.

The J gene is TRBJ1-1, the V gene TRBV6-5; 9 bases are shared with TRBD1. J gave up 5 bases and V 2 bases, and 6 bases lay outside the gene matches. Germline CDR1 MNHEY, CDR2 SVGAGI. This CDR3 has 15 residues. Here the CDR3 reads CASSYGGTGRTEAFF. The CDR3 region has the DNA TGTGCCAGCAGTTACGGGGGGACAGGGAGAACTGAAGCTTTCTTT.

This clone was found once. Here the CDR3 reads CASSQGLAGNGFF. The CDR3 DNA reads TGTGCCAGCAGCCAAGGGCTAGCGGGGAACGGGTTCTTC. The rearrangement links TRBV3-1 (or the pseudogene TRBV3-2) to TRBJ2-1; 9 nucleotides line up with TRBD2. J lost 15 bases, V lost 1 base, and 7 bases had no gene match. The CDR3 is 13 residues long. The germline V gene encodes CDR1 LGHDT and CDR2 YNNKEL (reference sequence).

The genes are TRBV5-1 and TRBJ2-3; tentatively, D is TRBD2 (6 bases). Between the trimmed V and J ends, which lost 2 bases and 4 bases, there was a span of 11 bases. This CDR3 contains 14 residues. The germline gives CDR1 SGHRS, CDR2 YFSETQ. In nucleotides, the CDR3 is TGCGCCAGCAGCTTCGGGAGCTGGGCAGATACGCAGTATTTT. Its translation: CASSFGSWADTQYF. The full variable domain, its missing parts supplied by reference TRBV5-1 and TRBJ2-3, is KAGVTQTPRYLIKTRGQQVTLSCSPISGHRSVSWYQQTPGQGLQFLFEYFSETQRNKGNFPGRFSGRQFSNSRSEMNVSTLELGDSALYLCASSFGSWADTQYFGPGTRLTVL.

This chain connects TRBV7-8 to TRBJ1-5, with 11 bases lining up with TRBD1. In germline, CDR1 is SGHVS, CDR2 FQNEAQ. The J segment lost 5 bases and the V segment lost 5 bases, leaving 5 bases of the junction unmatched. There are 15 residues in the CDR3. CDR3 in DNA: TGTGCCAGCAGCCGGACAGGGGGCTTGGATCAGCCCCAGCATTTT. Translated: CASSRTGGLDQPQHF.

A single count supports this clone. V usage is TRBV24-1 and J usage is TRBJ2-7, with TRBD2 as a possible D gene (5 bases). This CDR3 contains 13 residues. Germline loops: CDR1 KGHDR, CDR2 SFDVKD. V was trimmed by 4 bases and J by 7 bases, leaving 13 bases between them. The CDR3, as DNA: TGTGCCACCAGTGACGCCGGCCCGGGGGAGCAGTACTTC. Protein: CATSDAGPGEQYF.

This chain joins TRBV5-6 and TRBJ2-7; 7 bases agree with TRBD1. Looked up from germline, CDR1 is SGHDT and CDR2 is YYEEEE. This CDR3 region has 14 residues. V was clipped by 5 bases and J by 3 bases; unmatched bases: 8. The DNA of the CDR3 is TGTGCCAGCAGATACAGGGGTGGATACTACGAGCAGTACTTC. It encodes CASRYRGGYYEQYF.

CDR3 loop: CASSQARGLPAWGSGNTIYF. The CDR3 nucleotides read TGTGCCAGCAGCCAAGCTAGGGGCTTGCCAGCTTGGGGCTCTGGAAACACCATATATTTT. V usage is TRBV14 and J usage is TRBJ1-3; TRBD1 might be the D (5 bases). The CDR3 loop spans 20 amino acids. The V gene lost 1 base and the J gene lost 0 bases, with 22 bases spanning the gap. The V gene's germline CDR1 is SGHDN and CDR2 FVKESK.

This clone was detected only once. The V and J genes are TRBV27 and TRBJ2-7, with TRBD1 matching 10 bases. Germline lookup yields CDR1 MNHEY and CDR2 SMNVEV (reference sequence). Unmatched junction bases numbered 12, after V lost 5 bases and J lost 5 bases. There are 16 residues in the CDR3. CDR3 in amino acids: CASSPPYGQGVHEQYF. In nucleotides, the CDR3 is TGTGCCAGCAGTCCTCCTTATGGACAGGGGGTCCACGAGCAGTACTTC.

The chain joins TRBV5-1 to TRBJ2-7; 7 bases are shared with TRBD2. CDR3 size: 15 residues. The V segment lost 4 bases and the J segment 1 base; nucleotides outside the gene matches: 8. Germline V CDR1 and CDR2: SGHRS, YFSETQ. Here the CDR3 reads CASSLSSGLSYEQYF. As DNA, the CDR3 is TGCGCCAGCAGCCTGTCTAGCGGCCTATCCTACGAGCAGTACTTC.

The V and J genes are TRBV6-5 and TRBJ1-2; D ambiguous. The CDR3 is made up of 14 amino acids. Trimming removed 0 bases at V and 4 bases at J, with 9 bases between. Germline V gene sequence: CDR1 MNHEY, CDR2 SVGAGI. DNA for the CDR3: TGTGCCAGCAGTTACTCGATGGGCAGCTATGGCTACACCTTC. Translated, it gives CASSYSMGSYGYTF.

The CDR3 region has the DNA TGTGCCAGCAGAAAGACCGGGAAAGGCGGCAATCAGCCCCAGCATTTT. Protein sequence: CASRKTGKGGNQPQHF. The chain is built from TRBV28 and TRBJ1-5; D uncertain. Trimming took off 6 bases at V and 2 bases at J, with 17 bases between the two ends. Germline CDR1 MDHEN, CDR2 SYDVKM. The CDR3 is made up of 16 amino acids.

The rearrangement uses TRBV7-8 and TRBJ2-7; D perhaps matches TRBD2 (5 bases). Germline V gives CDR1 SGHVS, CDR2 FQNEAQ. CDR3 length equals 13 residues. The ends were cut back, 3 bases at V and 3 bases at J, with 9 bases in the middle. The CDR3 bases are TGTGCCAGCAGCTTTGGGAGTGGCTACGAGCAGTACTTC. It specifies CASSFGSGYEQYF.

The chain employs TRBV6-5 and TRBJ1-2; D is undetermined. The germline CDR1 and CDR2 sequences are MNHEY and SVGAGI. V was clipped by 5 bases and J by 1 base, with 11 bases between them. CDR3 length equals 14 residues. CDR3 coding DNA: TGTGCCAGCAGTCCTGCGGCCTTTAACTATGGCTACACCTTC. Translation gives CASSPAAFNYGYTF.

The chain links TRBV7-8 to TRBJ2-7; 8 nucleotides align to TRBD2. The germline V gene encodes CDR1 SGHVS and CDR2 FQNEAQ. J lost 2 bases, V lost 0 bases, and 3 bases had no gene match. The CDR3 runs 15 residues. Here the CDR3 reads CASSLAVLAAYEQYF. The CDR3 nucleotides are TGTGCCAGCAGCTTAGCGGTACTAGCGGCCTACGAGCAGTACTTC. Together with reference TRBV7-8 and TRBJ2-7, the CDR3 gives the full variable domain: GAGVSQSPRYKVAKRGQDVALRCDPISGHVSLFWYQQALGQGPEFLTYFQNEAQLDKSGLPSDRFFAERPEGSVSTLKIQRTQQEDSAVYLCASSLAVLAAYEQYFGPGTRLTVT.

The V gene is TRBV5-4, the J gene TRBJ1-1; D is unresolved. The ends were cut back, 1 base at V and 1 base at J, with 11 bases in the middle. Germline V gene sequence: CDR1 SGHNT, CDR2 YYREEE (reference sequence). This CDR3 spans 15 amino acids. This CDR3 is CASSLSSRPNTEAFF. The DNA of the CDR3 is TGTGCCAGCAGCTTGTCTTCCAGGCCGAACACTGAAGCTTTCTTT.

The chain has TRBV4-1 and TRBJ2-3; TRBD2 agrees at 9 bases. CDR1 MGHRA and CDR2 YSYEKL come from the germline V gene. CDR3 size: 15 residues. V was pared by 1 base and J by 7 bases, with 6 bases of the junction left unmatched. The CDR3, as DNA: TGCGCCAGCAGCCAAGCAGCGGGGGGACGATATACGCAGTATTTT. Its protein is CASSQAAGGRYTQYF.